The next 27 T cell receptor beta chains were all read from a single sample in a study of cytomegalovirus exposure and HLA in healthy donors. The PCR was carried out with 60 Vbeta primers and 13 Jbeta primers. Some clones are missing from TCRdb's copy, which holds only in-frame ones; the method was immunoSEQ multiplex PCR. This table holds about 120,000 clones, almost 80% found once. Sequencing was carried out using PBMCs. These receptors were taken from a female donor in good health and CMV-seronegative.

With respect to this clone: One end of the junction is discordant with germline, which a read error may explain. The chain carries TRBV5-6 and TRBJ2-4; 8 bases align to TRBD1. CDR1 SGHDT and CDR2 YYEEEE come from the germline V gene. The CDR3 has 13 residues. The CDR3, as DNA: TGTGCCAGCAGCCTTGACAGGGGCAACAGTCAGTACTTC. Its translation: CASSLDRGNSQYF.

The rearrangement joins TRBV5-1 to TRBJ2-4; 8 bases line up with TRBD2. The CDR3 has 15 residues. CDR1 is SGHRS and CDR2 is YFSETQ in the germline V gene. V was clipped by 2 bases and J by 6 bases; unmatched bases: 7. The CDR3 loop reads CASSFFPSGPNIQYF. In nucleotides, the CDR3 is TGCGCCAGCAGCTTTTTCCCTAGCGGGCCAAACATTCAGTACTTC.

The V call is TRBV5-1, the J call TRBJ1-4; D might be TRBD1 (5 bases). The CDR3 covers 15 residues. In germline, CDR1 is SGHRS, CDR2 YFSETQ. Trimming took 0 bases from V and 2 from J, leaving 8 bases between them. The CDR3 DNA is TGCGCCAGCAGCTTGGGTGGGGCGACTAATGAAAAACTGTTTTTT. Translation gives CASSLGGATNEKLFF.

The chain recombines TRBV4-3 with TRBJ1-2; 7 bases map to TRBD1. The CDR3 runs to 14 residues. The germline V gene has CDR1 LGHNA and CDR2 YSLEER. Trimming took 2 bases from V and 4 from J; bases not matched to a gene: 4. CDR3 region: CASSQSGTAYGYTF. In nucleotides, the CDR3 is TGCGCCAGCAGCCAATCAGGGACAGCCTATGGCTACACCTTC.

The DNA for the CDR3 is TGTGCCAGCACCATATCGACAGGGGGAGGAAATCAGCCCCAGCATTTT. This gives the protein CASTISTGGGNQPQHF. The V gene is TRBV28, the J gene TRBJ1-5; 9 bases align to TRBD1. The CDR3 covers 16 residues. J lost 4 bases, V lost 7 bases, and 11 bases had no gene match. Germline V gene data show CDR1 as MDHEN and CDR2 as SYDVKM.

This chain's CDR3 is CASKRDRVLDQPQHF. As DNA, the CDR3 is TGTGCCAGCAAGAGGGACAGGGTCTTGGATCAGCCCCAGCATTTT. The chain recombines TRBV2 with TRBJ1-5, with 9 nucleotides matching TRBD1. There are 15 residues in the CDR3. J gave up 5 bases and V 7 bases, and 9 bases lay outside the gene matches. Looked up from germline, CDR1 is SNHLY and CDR2 is FYNNEI.

The chain joins TRBV27 to TRBJ2-1, with 11 bases lining up with TRBD2. V lost 6 bases, J lost 7 bases, and 8 bases stayed unmatched. This CDR3 contains 15 residues. Germline values: CDR1 MNHEY, CDR2 SMNVEV (reference sequence). The CDR3 DNA follows: TGTGCCAGCAGCCGGCCGGCTAGCGGGAGGAATGAGCAGTTCTTC. The encoded protein is CASSRPASGRNEQFF.

The chain recombines TRBV4-2 with TRBJ2-4; possibly TRBD1 for D (5 bases). Germline loops: CDR1 LGHNA, CDR2 YNFKEQ. The CDR3 is 16 residues long. The germline V and J ends were trimmed by 1 base and 0 bases, with 10 bases remaining between them. The CDR3, as DNA: TGTGCCAGCAGCCAAGCCGGACAACTAGCCAAAAACATTCAGTACTTC. It encodes CASSQAGQLAKNIQYF.

For this clone: This sample also contains other DNA sequences that code for the same CDR3. The J gene is TRBJ2-1, the V gene TRBV5-1; 9 bases are a match to TRBD2. V was pared by 0 bases and J by 4 bases, with 5 bases of the junction left unmatched. Germline lookup yields CDR1 SGHRS and CDR2 YFSETQ. This CDR3 comprises 16 residues. In nucleotides, the CDR3 is TGCGCCAGCAGCTTGGCAGGGACTAGCAGTTACAATGAGCAGTTCTTC. This sequence encodes CASSLAGTSSYNEQFF. The full variable domain, completed using reference TRBV5-1 and TRBJ2-1, is KAGVTQTPRYLIKTRGQQVTLSCSPISGHRSVSWYQQTPGQGLQFLFEYFSETQRNKGNFPGRFSGRQFSNSRSEMNVSTLELGDSALYLCASSLAGTSSYNEQFFGPGTRLTVL.

The V gene is TRBV11-2, the J gene TRBJ2-1, with TRBD1 identical over 10 bases. CDR3 length: 14 residues. J was trimmed by 7 bases and V by 5 bases; bases with no gene match: 5. Germline assignment: CDR1 SGHAT and CDR2 FQNNGV. CDR3 in amino acids: CASSHRQGANEQFF. As DNA, the CDR3 is TGTGCCAGCAGCCACCGACAGGGGGCGAATGAGCAGTTCTTC.

The chain combines TRBV9 with TRBJ2-5; D possibly corresponds to TRBD1 (5 bases). Trimming stripped 0 bases from V and 4 bases from J, with 10 bases between. CDR1 is SGDLS and CDR2 is YYNGEE in the germline V gene. This CDR3 has 14 residues. The CDR3 sequence is CASSVDPRVETQYF. DNA for the CDR3: TGTGCCAGCAGCGTAGATCCCAGGGTAGAGACCCAGTACTTC.

V is TRBV11-2 and J is TRBJ2-5; D unclear. The CDR3 contains 15 residues. Germline V lookup: CDR1 SGHAT, CDR2 FQNNGV. Trimming took off 0 bases at V and 4 bases at J, with 12 bases between the two ends. CDR3 DNA: TGTGCCAGCAGCTTAGATAAAAACACGCTAGAGACCCAGTACTTC. Translation gives CASSLDKNTLETQYF.

This clone occurred a few times. The V call is TRBV28, the J call TRBJ2-1, with D tentatively TRBD1 (6 bases). The CDR3 covers 15 residues. V lost 6 bases and J lost 0, with 12 bases in between. The germline CDR1 and CDR2 sequences are MDHEN and SYDVKM. CDR3 DNA sequence: TGTGCCAGCAGACAGGACAGTCTCTCCTACAATGAGCAGTTCTTC. It yields the protein CASRQDSLSYNEQFF.

This clone occurred a few times. The rearrangement joins TRBV4-1 to TRBJ2-1, with 10 bases matching TRBD2. Germline V lookup: CDR1 MGHRA, CDR2 YSYEKL. V trimming: 0 bases; J trimming: 9 bases; junction bases outside the gene matches: 8. This CDR3 has 16 residues. The CDR3 DNA follows: TGCGCCAGCAGCCAAGAGGCTAGCGGGAGATTGAGTGAGCAGTTCTTC. The encoded protein is CASSQEASGRLSEQFF.

The gene calls are TRBV18 and TRBJ1-2; 12 bases match TRBD1. The CDR3 consists of 16 residues. CDR1 is KGHSH, CDR2 LQKENI, per germline. Trimming at V came to 3 bases and at J to 4 bases, leaving 6 bases not matched to a gene. CDR3 nucleotides: TGTGCCAGCTCACCCTCCGGGACAGGGGGCTTCTATGGCTACACCTTC. This sequence encodes CASSPSGTGGFYGYTF.

The V call is TRBV5-1, the J call TRBJ2-7; D is perhaps TRBD2 (5 bases). The CDR3 has 14 amino acids. Looked up from germline, CDR1 is SGHRS and CDR2 is YFSETQ. V was pared by 4 bases and J by 3 bases, with 14 bases between. The CDR3 bases are TGCGCCAGCAGCCCGGGCGGTGGACTCTACGAGCAGTACTTC. This translates into CASSPGGGLYEQYF.

This clone was found once. DNA for the CDR3: TGTGCCAGCAGAAATAGGGGATCAGGTGGCTACACCTTC. Translating it yields CASRNRGSGGYTF. The chain uses TRBV6-6 and TRBJ1-2; possibly TRBD1 for D (5 bases). Between the trimmed V and J ends, which lost 6 bases and 7 bases, there was a span of 15 bases. The CDR3 consists of 13 residues. Germline lookup yields CDR1 MNHNY and CDR2 SVGAGI (reference sequence).

V gene TRBV7-2 combines with J gene TRBJ1-1; D is possibly TRBD1 (5 bases). Trimming shortened V by 2 bases and J by 3 bases, and 16 bases separated the two germline ends. This CDR3 contains 16 residues. CDR1 and CDR2 (germline): SGHTA, FQGNSA. This chain's CDR3 is CASSLFRGLFYTEAFF. Written as DNA, the CDR3 is TGTGCCAGCAGCTTATTTAGGGGACTGTTTTACACTGAAGCTTTCTTT.

The V and J genes are TRBV2 and TRBJ1-1; 8 nucleotides agree with TRBD1. Germline assignment: CDR1 SNHLY and CDR2 FYNNEI. The CDR3 totals 15 residues. Germline trimming cut 8 bases from V and 3 bases from J; bases unmatched to any gene: 11. CDR3 residues: CASQLRPGQDTEAFF. For the CDR3, the DNA is TGTGCCAGCCAATTACGCCCGGGACAGGACACTGAAGCTTTCTTT.

The chain couples TRBV28 to TRBJ1-2; no firm D call. V gave up 3 bases and J gave up 4 bases, with 12 bases separating them. Germline CDR1 MDHEN, CDR2 SYDVKM. The CDR3 totals 14 residues. The CDR3 spells CASSLADRGYGYTF. The CDR3 nucleotides are TGTGCCAGCAGTTTGGCGGACCGGGGCTATGGCTACACCTTC.

This clone was found a few times. The chain links TRBV10-1 to TRBJ2-4; no clear D. The CDR3 sequence is 14 residues long. CDR1 is WNHNN, CDR2 SYGVQD, per germline (reference sequence). Trimming pared 0 bases from V and 2 bases from J, leaving 5 bases between. CDR3 region: CASSESTPKNIQYF. Written as DNA, the CDR3 is TGCGCCAGCAGTGAGTCTACTCCCAAAAACATTCAGTACTTC.

The chain has TRBV9 and TRBJ2-7, with TRBD2 matching 12 bases. The germline V gene has CDR1 SGDLS and CDR2 YYNGEE. The CDR3 has 18 amino acids. The ends lost 0 bases at V and 0 bases at J; junction bases unmatched: 7. For the CDR3, the DNA is TGTGCCAGCAGCGTAGGCCCCCCGACTAGCGGGAGCTCCTACGAGCAGTACTTC. Its translation: CASSVGPPTSGSSYEQYF.

This clone was seen more than once but under ten times. V usage is TRBV27 and J usage is TRBJ1-2; 8 positions agree with TRBD1. The germline gives CDR1 MNHEY, CDR2 SMNVEV (reference sequence). The CDR3 contains 16 residues. Germline trimming cut 5 bases from V and 0 bases from J; bases unmatched to any gene: 8. This CDR3 is CASSRQGRLSNYGYTF. DNA for the CDR3: TGTGCCAGCAGTCGACAGGGGCGACTTTCTAACTATGGCTACACCTTC.

The J gene is TRBJ2-2, the V gene TRBV5-4; 13 bases are shared with TRBD2. CDR1 and CDR2 from the germline V gene are SGHNT and YYREEE (reference sequence). V gave up 3 bases and J gave up 0 bases; unmatched junction bases: 5. The CDR3 contains 18 residues. The CDR3 coding sequence is TGTGCCAGCAGCTCCCCGACTAGCGGGAGGCCGAACACCGGGGAGCTGTTTTTT. Protein: CASSSPTSGRPNTGELFF.

This clone turned up a few times. The chain carries TRBV5-4 and TRBJ2-7; 7 bases agree with TRBD1. J was trimmed by 4 bases and V by 0 bases; bases with no gene match: 4. The CDR3 runs to 14 residues. CDR1 SGHNT and CDR2 YYREEE come from the germline V gene (reference sequence). This CDR3 reads CASSLGGGLYEQYF. CDR3 coding DNA: TGTGCCAGCAGCTTGGGAGGGGGCTTATACGAGCAGTACTTC.

This chain joins TRBV7-2 and TRBJ1-5, with unresolved D. Germline CDR1 and CDR2: SGHTA and FQGNSA. CDR3 length equals 12 residues. V shed 4 bases and J shed 3 bases, with 4 bases lying between them. The chain's CDR3 is CASSSFNQPQHF. Here the CDR3 DNA reads TGTGCCAGCAGCTCGTTCAATCAGCCCCAGCATTTT. The variable domain in full, with the rest retrieved from reference TRBV7-2 and TRBJ1-5, is GAGVSQSPSNKVTEKGKDVELRCDPISGHTALYWYRQSLGQGLEFLIYFQGNSAPDKSGLPSDRFSAERTGGSVSTLTIQRTQQEDSAVYLCASSSFNQPQHFGDGTRLSIL.

This clone was seen a few times. One end of the junction does not line up with germline, which may come from a read error. The chain combines TRBV7-2 with TRBJ2-1, with TRBD2 as a possible D gene (5 bases). Germline V gene data show CDR1 as SGHTA and CDR2 as FQGNSA. The CDR3 runs 15 residues. The CDR3 is CASSVAPSSYNEQFF. Written as DNA, the CDR3 is TGTGCCAGCAGCGTAGCGCCCAGCTCCTACAATGAGCAGTTCTTC. The variable domain in full, completed from reference TRBV7-2 and TRBJ2-1, reads GAGVSQSPSNKVTEKGKDVELRCDPISGHTALYWYRQSLGQGLEFLIYFQGNSAPDKSGLPSDRFSAERTGGSVSTLTIQRTQQEDSAVYLCASSVAPSSYNEQFFGPGTRLTVL.